This TCR beta chain was recovered during a study of blood T cell repertoires in COVID-19. Study background: Sample material is recorded as cDNA or gDNA derived from T cells, B-cell-depleted T cells, or PBMCs.

Sequencing used immunoSEQ multiplex PCR; TCRdb keeps in-frame clones, though not all of them. The data show some 100,000 clones, 83% seen once. This CDR3 has 15 residues. The V gene's germline CDR1 is SGHTA and CDR2 FQGNSA. V gave up 0 bases and J gave up 11 bases; unmatched junction bases: 5. The origin of this receptor is a woman aged 55-75 years with acute or convalescent COVID-19. The V gene is TRBV7-2, the J gene TRBJ1-6; 9 positions agree with TRBD1. Material for sequencing was peripheral blood. The CDR3 protein is CASSLAGTGTTPLHF. The CDR3 DNA is TGTGCCAGCAGCTTAGCAGGGACAGGGACGACACCCCTCCACTTT. Full variable domain (rest looked up from reference TRBV7-2 and TRBJ1-6): GAGVSQSPSNKVTEKGKDVELRCDPISGHTALYWYRQSLGQGLEFLIYFQGNSAPDKSGLPSDRFSAERTGGSVSTLTIQRTQQEDSAVYLCASSLAGTGTTPLHFGNGTRLTVT.